The present TCR beta chain was sequenced within a study of blood T cell repertoires in COVID-19. The authors' processing: Estimation of nucleated cell counts was performed using reference gene primer amplification. Method: immunoSEQ multiplex PCR; TCRdb's copy keeps in-frame clones and lacks some. D and trimming come from the DNA, and the V and J calls and clone size come from that table. The data hold some 100,000 clones, with approximately 88% observed a single time. Germline CDR1 is KGHDR and CDR2 is SFDVKD. The CDR3 runs to 12 residues. Trimming removed 8 bases at V and 4 bases at J, with 7 bases between.

The chain employs TRBV24-1 and TRBJ2-2; no clear D. Sequenced input: peripheral blood. This clonotype originated in a woman aged 55-75 years with acute or convalescent COVID-19. The CDR3 DNA reads TGTGCCACCACGACAACCACCGGGGAGCTGTTTTTT. This encodes CATTTTTGELFF.